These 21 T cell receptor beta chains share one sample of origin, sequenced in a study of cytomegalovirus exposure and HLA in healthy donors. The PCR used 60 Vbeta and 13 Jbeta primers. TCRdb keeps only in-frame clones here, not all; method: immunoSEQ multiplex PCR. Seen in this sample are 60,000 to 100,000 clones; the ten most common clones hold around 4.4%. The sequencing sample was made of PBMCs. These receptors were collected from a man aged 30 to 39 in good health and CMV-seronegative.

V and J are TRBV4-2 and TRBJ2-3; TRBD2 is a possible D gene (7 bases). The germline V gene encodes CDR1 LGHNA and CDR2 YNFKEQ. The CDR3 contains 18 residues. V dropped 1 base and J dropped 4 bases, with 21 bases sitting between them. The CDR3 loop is CASSQGQYGGRYSDTQYF. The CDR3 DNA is TGTGCCAGCAGCCAAGGGCAGTACGGGGGGCGATACTCAGATACGCAGTATTTT.

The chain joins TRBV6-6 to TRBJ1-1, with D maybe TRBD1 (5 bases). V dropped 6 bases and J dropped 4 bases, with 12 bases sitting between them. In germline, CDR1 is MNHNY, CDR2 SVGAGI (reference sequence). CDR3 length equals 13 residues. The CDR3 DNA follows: TGTGCCAGCAGACTACAGGTTATCACTGAAGCTTTCTTT. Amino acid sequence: CASRLQVITEAFF.

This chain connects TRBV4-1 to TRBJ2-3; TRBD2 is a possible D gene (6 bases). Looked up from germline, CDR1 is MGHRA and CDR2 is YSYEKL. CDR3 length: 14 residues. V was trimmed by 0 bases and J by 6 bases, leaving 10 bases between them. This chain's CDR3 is CASSQDPTSDTQYF. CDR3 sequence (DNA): TGCGCCAGCAGCCAAGACCCCACTAGCGATACGCAGTATTTT.

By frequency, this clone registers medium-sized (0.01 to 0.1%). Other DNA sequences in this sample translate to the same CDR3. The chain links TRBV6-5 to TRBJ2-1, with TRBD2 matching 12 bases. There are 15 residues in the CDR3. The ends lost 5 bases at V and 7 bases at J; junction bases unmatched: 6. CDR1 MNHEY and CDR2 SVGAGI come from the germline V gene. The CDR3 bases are TGTGCCAGCAGTAAGACTAGCGGGGGCCCAAATGAGCAGTTCTTC. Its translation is CASSKTSGGPNEQFF.

The CDR3 spells CSVAPGGTSLLDEQFF. The CDR3 DNA follows: TGCAGCGTTGCTCCCGGAGGGACTAGTCTCTTGGATGAGCAGTTCTTC. The rearrangement uses TRBV29-1 and TRBJ2-1, with 8 bases fitting TRBD2. CDR3 size: 16 residues. V was pared by 4 bases and J by 8 bases, with 16 bases of the junction left unmatched. Per the germline V gene, CDR1 is SQVTM and CDR2 is ANQGSEA.

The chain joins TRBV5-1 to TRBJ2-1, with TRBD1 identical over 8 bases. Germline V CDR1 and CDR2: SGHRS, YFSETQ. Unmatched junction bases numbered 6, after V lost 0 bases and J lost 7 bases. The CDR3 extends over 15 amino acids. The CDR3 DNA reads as TGCGCCAGCAGCTTGGTGGACAGGGTTGGAAATGAGCAGTTCTTC. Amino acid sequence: CASSLVDRVGNEQFF.

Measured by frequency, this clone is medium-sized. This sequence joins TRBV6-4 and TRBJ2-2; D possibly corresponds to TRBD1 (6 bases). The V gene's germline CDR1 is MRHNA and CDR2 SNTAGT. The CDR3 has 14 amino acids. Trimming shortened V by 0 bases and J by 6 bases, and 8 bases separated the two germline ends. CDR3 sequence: CASSDSEGAGELFF. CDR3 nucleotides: TGTGCCAGCAGTGACTCCGAGGGGGCCGGGGAGCTGTTTTTT.

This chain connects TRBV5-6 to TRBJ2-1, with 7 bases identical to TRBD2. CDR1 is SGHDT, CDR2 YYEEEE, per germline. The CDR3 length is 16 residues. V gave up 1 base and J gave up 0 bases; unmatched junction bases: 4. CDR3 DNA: TGTGCCAGCAGCTTGAGTCGCGGGAGCTCCTACAATGAGCAGTTCTTC. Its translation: CASSLSRGSSYNEQFF.

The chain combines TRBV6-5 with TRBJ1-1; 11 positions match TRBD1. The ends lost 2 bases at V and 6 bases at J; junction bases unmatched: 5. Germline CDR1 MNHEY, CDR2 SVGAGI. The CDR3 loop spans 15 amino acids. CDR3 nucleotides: TGTGCCAGCAGTTACCTTGGACAGGGGGCCCCTGAAGCTTTCTTT. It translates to CASSYLGQGAPEAFF.

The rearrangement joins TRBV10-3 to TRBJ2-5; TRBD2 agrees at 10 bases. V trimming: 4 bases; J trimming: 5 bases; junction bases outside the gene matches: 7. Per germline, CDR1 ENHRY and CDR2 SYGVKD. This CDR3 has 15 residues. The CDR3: CAISGTSGIGETQYF. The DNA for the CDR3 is TGTGCCATCAGTGGCACTAGCGGGATCGGGGAGACCCAGTACTTC.

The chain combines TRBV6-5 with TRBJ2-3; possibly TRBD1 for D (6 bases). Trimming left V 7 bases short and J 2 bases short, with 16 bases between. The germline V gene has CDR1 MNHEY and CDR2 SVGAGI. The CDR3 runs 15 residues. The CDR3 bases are TGTGCCAGCACCCTATCAAACAGGGTCACAGATACGCAGTATTTT. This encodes CASTLSNRVTDTQYF.

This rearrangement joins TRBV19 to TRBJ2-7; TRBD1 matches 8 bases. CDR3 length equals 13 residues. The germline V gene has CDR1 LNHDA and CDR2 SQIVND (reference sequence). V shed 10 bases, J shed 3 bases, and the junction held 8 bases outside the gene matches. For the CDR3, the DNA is TGTGCCACCACCGGGACAGGAGACTACGAGCAGTACTTC. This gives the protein CATTGTGDYEQYF.

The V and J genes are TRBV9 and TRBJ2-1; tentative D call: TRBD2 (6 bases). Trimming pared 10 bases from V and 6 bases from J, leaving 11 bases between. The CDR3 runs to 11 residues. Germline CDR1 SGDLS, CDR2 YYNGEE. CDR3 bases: TGTGCCCACAGCGGGCCCAATGAGCAGTTCTTC. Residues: CAHSGPNEQFF.

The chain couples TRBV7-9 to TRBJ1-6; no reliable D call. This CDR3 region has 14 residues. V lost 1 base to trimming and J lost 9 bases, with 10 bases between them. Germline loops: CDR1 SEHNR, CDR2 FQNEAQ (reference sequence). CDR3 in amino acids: CASSLVSRVSPLHF. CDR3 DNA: TGTGCCAGCAGCTTAGTTTCCCGGGTTTCACCCCTCCACTTT.

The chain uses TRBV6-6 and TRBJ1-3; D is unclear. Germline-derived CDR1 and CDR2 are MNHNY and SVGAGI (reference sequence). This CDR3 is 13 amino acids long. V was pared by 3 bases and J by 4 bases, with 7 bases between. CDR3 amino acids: CASSYSPGNTIYF. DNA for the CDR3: TGTGCCAGCAGTTATTCCCCGGGAAACACCATATATTTT.

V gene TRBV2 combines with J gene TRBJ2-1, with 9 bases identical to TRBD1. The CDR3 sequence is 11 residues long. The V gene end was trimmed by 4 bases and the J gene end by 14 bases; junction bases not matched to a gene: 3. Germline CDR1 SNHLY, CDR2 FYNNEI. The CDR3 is CASSVTGGKFF. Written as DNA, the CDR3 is TGTGCCAGCAGTGTGACAGGGGGGAAGTTCTTC.

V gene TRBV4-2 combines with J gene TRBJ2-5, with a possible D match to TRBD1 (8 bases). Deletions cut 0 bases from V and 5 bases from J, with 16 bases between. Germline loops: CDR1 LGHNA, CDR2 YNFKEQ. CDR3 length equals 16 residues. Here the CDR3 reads CASSQDVGQGGETQYF. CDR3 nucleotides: TGTGCCAGCAGCCAAGATGTCGGACAGGGAGGGGAGACCCAGTACTTC.

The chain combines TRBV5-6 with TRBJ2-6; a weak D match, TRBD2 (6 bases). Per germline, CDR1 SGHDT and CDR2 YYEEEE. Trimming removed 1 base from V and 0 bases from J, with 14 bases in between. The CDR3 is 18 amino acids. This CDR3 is CASSLYGGSSSGANVLTF. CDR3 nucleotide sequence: TGTGCCAGCAGCTTGTACGGGGGTTCATCCTCTGGGGCCAACGTCCTGACTTTC.

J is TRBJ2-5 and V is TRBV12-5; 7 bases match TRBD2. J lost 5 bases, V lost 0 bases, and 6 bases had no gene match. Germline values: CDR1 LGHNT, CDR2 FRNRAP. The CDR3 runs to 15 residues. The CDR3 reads CASGLVLGGVETQYF. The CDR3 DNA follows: TGTGCTAGTGGTTTGGTACTGGGGGGGGTGGAGACCCAGTACTTC.

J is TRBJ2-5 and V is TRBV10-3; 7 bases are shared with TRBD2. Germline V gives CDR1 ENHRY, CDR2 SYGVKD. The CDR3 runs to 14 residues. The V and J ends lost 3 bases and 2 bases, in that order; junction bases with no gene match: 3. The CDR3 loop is CAISESGAQETQYF. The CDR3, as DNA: TGTGCCATCAGTGAAAGCGGGGCGCAAGAGACCCAGTACTTC.

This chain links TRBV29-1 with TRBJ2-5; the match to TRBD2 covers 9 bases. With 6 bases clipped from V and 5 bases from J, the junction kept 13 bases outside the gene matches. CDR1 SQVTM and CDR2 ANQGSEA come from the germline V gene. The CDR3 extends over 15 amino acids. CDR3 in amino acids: CSVCRGAGGGETQYF. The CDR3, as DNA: TGCAGCGTCTGCCGTGGAGCGGGAGGAGGTGAGACCCAGTACTTC.